Each of the 29 T cell receptor beta chains below was sequenced from the same sample in a study of patients and donors after allogeneic stem cell transplantation. TCRdb reanalysed the RT-PCR reads using MiXCR and keeps one entry per CDR3 protein. The sample has about 160,000 distinct CDR3 sequences, roughly 22% seen once. The sequencing input was blood, either unsorted or a sorted T cell fraction (not recorded which). Receptors were obtained from a human donor who was either an allogeneic HSCT recipient or a stem cell or donor lymphocyte infusion donor (not recorded which). It is not recorded whose cells these are; they may come from a transplant donor.

This clonotype was found a few times. The V call is TRBV27, the J call TRBJ1-5; D not certain. Germline V gives CDR1 MNHEY, CDR2 SMNVEV (reference sequence). The V end lost 5 bases, the J end lost 13 bases, and 9 bases lay between the germline ends. The CDR3 is 10 residues long. The CDR3 bases are TGTGCCAGCAGTGGACGGCCTCAGCATTTT. Translated, it gives CASSGRPQHF.

This sequence joins TRBV5-1 and TRBJ2-1; possible D gene TRBD2, 6 bases. The ends were cut back, 6 bases at V and 1 base at J, with 17 bases in the middle. This CDR3 has 16 amino acids. Germline CDR1 reads SGHRS; CDR2 reads YFSETQ. CDR3 loop: CASNGEAQPSYNEQFF. The CDR3 nucleotides are TGCGCCAGCAACGGGGAGGCCCAACCTTCCTACAATGAGCAGTTCTTC.

The gene calls are TRBV20-1 and TRBJ2-1, with D possibly TRBD2 on 5 matching bases. This CDR3 contains 14 residues. V gave up 3 bases and J gave up 2 bases, with 11 bases separating them. Germline V gene lookup returns CDR1 DFQATT and CDR2 SNEGSKA (reference sequence). The CDR3 region is CSARDLGAYNEQFF. CDR3 coding DNA: TGCAGTGCTAGGGACTTAGGAGCCTACAATGAGCAGTTCTTC.

This clonotype was recorded many times. The chain joins TRBV6-2 or TRBV6-3 to TRBJ1-6; 9 bases are shared with TRBD1. This CDR3 is 17 amino acids long. Trimming removed 6 bases from V and 3 bases from J; junction bases left unmatched: 9. Germline values: CDR1 MNHEY, CDR2 SVGEGT. CDR3 DNA: TGTGCCAGCAGCTCCCGGGACAGGGTGATCTATAATTCACCCCTCCACTTT. Protein: CASSSRDRVIYNSPLHF.

This clonotype has more than one count but fewer than ten. This chain links TRBV29-1 with TRBJ1-4; D perhaps matches TRBD1 (6 bases). This CDR3 spans 12 amino acids. Per the germline V gene, CDR1 is SQVTM and CDR2 is ANQGSEA. V shed 6 bases and J shed 6 bases, with 11 bases lying between them. CDR3 sequence (DNA): TGCAGCGTAGGACAGATGGATGAAAAACTGTTTTTT. Translation: CSVGQMDEKLFF.

Details on this clonotype: An end of the junction does not agree with germline; a read error may underlie this. The chain recombines TRBV10-3 with TRBJ2-7; no clear D gene. CDR1 ENHRY and CDR2 SYGVKD come from the germline V gene. This CDR3 spans 14 amino acids. The CDR3 loop reads CAISELWKRPGQRF. CDR3 coding DNA: TGTGCCATCAGTGAGTTGTGGAAGAGACCGGGCCAGCGCTTC.

This clonotype has at least ten counts. V gene TRBV6-6 combines with J gene TRBJ1-2; TRBD1 agrees at 11 bases. The V and J ends lost 4 bases and 7 bases, in that order; junction bases with no gene match: 5. Germline V CDR1 and CDR2: MNHNY, SVGAGI (reference sequence). The CDR3 consists of 14 residues. The CDR3 DNA follows: TGTGCCAGCAGTTCCGGGACAGGGGGTAGTGGCTACACCTTC. This encodes CASSSGTGGSGYTF.

This clonotype was detected only a few times. The rearrangement uses TRBV21-1 and TRBJ1-4. TRBV21-1 is labeled a pseudogene. The CDR3 consists of 18 residues. CDR3 DNA sequence: TGTGCCAGCAGCAAAGAAGATAAGATGTGGAGGTTTAATGAAAAACTGTTTTTT. Its protein is CASSKEDKMWRFNEKLFF.

The chain carries TRBV5-1 and TRBJ1-2; D is possibly TRBD1 (6 bases). The V end was cut by 0 bases, the J end by 4 bases, with 16 bases between. Germline loops: CDR1 SGHRS, CDR2 YFSETQ. The CDR3 runs to 16 residues. The DNA of the CDR3 is TGCGCCAGCAGCTTGGGTGGACAGAGAGGGGGCTATGGCTACACCTTC. Residues: CASSLGGQRGGYGYTF. Variable domain in full (rest from reference TRBV5-1 and TRBJ1-2): KAGVTQTPRYLIKTRGQQVTLSCSPISGHRSVSWYQQTPGQGLQFLFEYFSETQRNKGNFPGRFSGRQFSNSRSEMNVSTLELGDSALYLCASSLGGQRGGYGYTFGSGTRLTVV.

The genes are TRBV12-5 and TRBJ2-7; D is uncertain. The CDR3 spans 12 residues. The V end lost 2 bases, the J end lost 6 bases, and 8 bases lay between the germline ends. Per the germline V gene, CDR1 is LGHNT and CDR2 is FRNRAP. The CDR3 reads CASGLMGREQYF. In nucleotides, the CDR3 is TGTGCTAGTGGTTTGATGGGCCGCGAGCAGTACTTC. The entire variable domain, with the rest obtained from reference TRBV12-5 and TRBJ2-7, is as follows: DARVTQTPRHKVTEMGQEVTMRCQPILGHNTVFWYRQTMMQGLELLAYFRNRAPLDDSGMPKDRFSAEMPDATLATLKIQPSEPRDSAVYFCASGLMGREQYFGPGTRLTVT.

This chain connects TRBV29-1 to TRBJ2-5, with D maybe TRBD1 (6 bases). The CDR3 has 13 residues. V shed 2 bases and J shed 5 bases, with 12 bases lying between them. From germline, CDR1 is SQVTM and CDR2 ANQGSEA. CDR3 in amino acids: CSVERGTRETQYF. DNA of the CDR3: TGCAGCGTTGAAAGGGGGACGAGGGAGACCCAGTACTTC.

The chain couples TRBV5-1 to TRBJ1-6, with D perhaps TRBD1 (6 bases). This CDR3 has 14 amino acids. Germline V CDR1 and CDR2: SGHRS, YFSETQ. Trimming removed 3 bases from V and 7 bases from J, with 11 bases in between. CDR3 in amino acids: CASSSDSQNSPLHF. The CDR3 DNA is TGCGCCAGCAGCTCGGACAGCCAAAATTCACCCCTCCACTTT.

This clonotype has a handful of counts. This chain uses TRBV27 with TRBJ2-2; 8 positions match TRBD1. With 0 bases clipped from V and 6 bases from J, the junction kept 6 bases outside the gene matches. Germline V gene data show CDR1 as MNHEY and CDR2 as SMNVEV (reference sequence). The CDR3 has 16 residues. The CDR3 region has the DNA TGTGCCAGCAGTTTATCCCGGACAGGGAGGTCCGGGGAGCTGTTTTTT. Translated: CASSLSRTGRSGELFF.

This clonotype was seen a handful of times. At one end, the junction sequence differs from germline, possibly due to a read error. The chain has TRBV27 and TRBJ2-2; a possible D gene is TRBD1 (6 bases). CDR1 is MNHEY and CDR2 is SMNVEV in the germline V gene (reference sequence). The CDR3 spans 15 residues. CDR3 in amino acids: CASTETGWDTGELFF. DNA for the CDR3: TGTGCCAGCACCGAGACGGGGTGGGACACCGGGGAGTTGTTTTTT.

This clonotype was seen many times. The V call is TRBV12-3 or TRBV12-4, the J call TRBJ1-1, with a weak D call TRBD1 (5 bases). V was clipped by 5 bases and J by 6 bases, with 16 bases between them. This CDR3 is built from 14 residues. As DNA, the CDR3 is TGTGCCAGCAGTAACCAGGGAGTGGGGGCTGAAGCTTTCTTT. This sequence encodes CASSNQGVGAEAFF.

This clonotype has just a few counts. J is TRBJ1-1 and V is TRBV10-3; TRBD1 matches at 8 bases. CDR1 ENHRY and CDR2 SYGVKD come from the germline V gene. With V trimmed by 0 bases and J by 1 base, 7 bases remained unmatched. The CDR3 has 17 amino acids. Here the CDR3 DNA reads TGTGCCATCAGTGAGTCTATGACAGGGGTCGCGAACACTGAAGCTTTCTTT. This translates into CAISESMTGVANTEAFF.

This chain connects TRBV20-1 to TRBJ2-3; perhaps TRBD1 as D (6 bases). Deletions cut 5 bases from V and 5 bases from J, with 11 bases between. Germline lookup yields CDR1 DFQATT and CDR2 SNEGSKA (reference sequence). The CDR3 consists of 12 residues. CDR3 sequence reads: CSAPRTEDTQYF. The CDR3 DNA sequence: TGCAGTGCTCCCCGGACAGAAGATACGCAGTATTTT.

V gene TRBV20-1 combines with J gene TRBJ1-5, with TRBD1 identical over 9 bases. Germline CDR1 DFQATT, CDR2 SNEGSKA (reference sequence). The CDR3 has 15 residues. J was trimmed by 2 bases and V by 5 bases; bases with no gene match: 7. The CDR3 is CSADTGGAGNQPQHF. The CDR3 DNA reads TGCAGTGCTGATACAGGGGGCGCGGGCAATCAGCCCCAGCATTTT.

This clonotype was counted a few times. The gene calls are TRBV4-1 and TRBJ1-1, with D possibly TRBD1 on 6 matching bases. CDR1 MGHRA and CDR2 YSYEKL come from the germline V gene. The CDR3 spans 14 residues. Between the trimmed V and J ends, which lost 2 bases and 11 bases, there was a span of 18 bases. CDR3 sequence (DNA): TGCGCCAGCAGCCAATGGGACAATAGTGTAGAGGCTTTCTTT. Its protein product is CASSQWDNSVEAFF.

J is TRBJ2-3 and V is TRBV27; 10 bases match TRBD2. Looked up from germline, CDR1 is MNHEY and CDR2 is SMNVEV (reference sequence). The CDR3 runs 19 residues. Unmatched junction bases numbered 15, after V lost 6 bases and J lost 0 bases. CDR3 sequence reads: CASSRTSGLTFSSTDTQYF. The DNA of the CDR3 is TGTGCCAGCAGCAGGACTAGCGGCTTAACGTTTTCTAGCACAGATACGCAGTATTTT.

This clonotype came up a few times. The gene calls are TRBV29-1 and TRBJ2-7; weak D call: TRBD1 (5 bases). The CDR3 spans 12 residues. Germline V gene data show CDR1 as SQVTM and CDR2 as ANQGSEA. Trimming removed 3 bases from V and 0 bases from J, with 6 bases in between. The CDR3 is CSVEDNSYEQYF. CDR3 in DNA: TGCAGCGTTGAGGACAACTCCTACGAGCAGTACTTC.

CDR3 coding DNA: TGCAGTGCGGACGGCCCGGCGGGAGCCTCCTACAATGAGCAGTTCTTC. Amino acids: CSADGPAGASYNEQFF. The genes are TRBV20-1 and TRBJ2-1, with TRBD2 matching over 7 bases. The length of the CDR3 is 16 residues. Germline values: CDR1 DFQATT, CDR2 SNEGSKA (reference sequence). Unmatched junction bases numbered 11, after V lost 6 bases and J lost 0 bases.

This clonotype has just a few counts. The CDR3 loop is CAISESVTVDGYTF. CDR3 in DNA: TGTGCCATCAGTGAGTCGGTGACCGTCGATGGCTACACCTTC. The V and J genes are TRBV10-3 and TRBJ1-2; D not resolved. Trimming took 0 bases from V and 6 from J, leaving 11 bases between them. CDR3 length: 14 amino acids. CDR1 ENHRY and CDR2 SYGVKD come from the germline V gene.

V and J are TRBV4-1 and TRBJ1-3, with D uncertain. V shed 1 base and J shed 0 bases, with 10 bases lying between them. Germline CDR1 reads MGHRA; CDR2 reads YSYEKL. This CDR3 comprises 16 residues. For the CDR3, the DNA is TGCGCCAGCAGCCAAGGCCTGGCCAACTCTGGAAACACCATATATTTT. It yields the protein CASSQGLANSGNTIYF.

This clonotype was seen more than once but under ten times. The V gene is TRBV20-1, the J gene TRBJ1-1; D is ambiguous. CDR1 and CDR2 from the germline V gene are DFQATT and SNEGSKA (reference sequence). CDR3 length equals 13 residues. V gave up 6 bases and J gave up 4 bases, with 15 bases separating them. The CDR3 loop reads CSARLTSGTEAFF. CDR3 in DNA: TGCAGTGCCCGACTCACAAGTGGCACTGAAGCTTTCTTT.

This clonotype has only a few counts. The rearrangement joins TRBV6-5 to TRBJ1-2; TRBD1 matches at 7 bases. CDR1 is MNHEY, CDR2 SVGAGI, per germline. CDR3 length equals 15 residues. The V and J ends lost 4 bases and 4 bases, in that order; junction bases with no gene match: 9. The CDR3 reads CASSSRGGGIYGYTF. For the CDR3, the DNA is TGTGCCAGCAGTTCCCGTGGAGGGGGCATCTATGGCTACACCTTC.

J is TRBJ1-1 and V is TRBV20-1, with 7 bases identical to TRBD1. Germline CDR1 DFQATT, CDR2 SNEGSKA (reference sequence). The CDR3 covers 14 residues. V lost 2 bases, J lost 2 bases, and 5 bases stayed unmatched. The CDR3 loop reads CSARKGASNTEAFF. CDR3 nucleotide sequence: TGCAGTGCTAGAAAGGGGGCGTCCAACACTGAAGCTTTCTTT.

This clonotype has more than one count but fewer than ten. The chain employs TRBV7-8 and TRBJ1-1; 9 nucleotides match TRBD1. This CDR3 contains 14 residues. Germline trimming cut 1 base from V and 10 bases from J; bases unmatched to any gene: 7. Germline CDR1 SGHVS, CDR2 FQNEAQ. The CDR3 loop is CASSLEPLDRGAFF. The CDR3 DNA follows: TGTGCCAGCAGCTTAGAGCCGTTGGACAGGGGAGCTTTCTTT.

There are many counts of this clonotype. This rearrangement joins TRBV5-1 to TRBJ1-1; 12 positions agree with TRBD1. Germline CDR1 reads SGHRS; CDR2 reads YFSETQ. Trimming at V came to 3 bases and at J to 4 bases, leaving 10 bases not matched to a gene. The CDR3 is made up of 17 amino acids. CDR3 protein: CASSYRDRGRWVTEAFF. For the CDR3, the DNA is TGCGCCAGCAGCTACCGGGACAGGGGGCGCTGGGTCACTGAAGCTTTCTTT.